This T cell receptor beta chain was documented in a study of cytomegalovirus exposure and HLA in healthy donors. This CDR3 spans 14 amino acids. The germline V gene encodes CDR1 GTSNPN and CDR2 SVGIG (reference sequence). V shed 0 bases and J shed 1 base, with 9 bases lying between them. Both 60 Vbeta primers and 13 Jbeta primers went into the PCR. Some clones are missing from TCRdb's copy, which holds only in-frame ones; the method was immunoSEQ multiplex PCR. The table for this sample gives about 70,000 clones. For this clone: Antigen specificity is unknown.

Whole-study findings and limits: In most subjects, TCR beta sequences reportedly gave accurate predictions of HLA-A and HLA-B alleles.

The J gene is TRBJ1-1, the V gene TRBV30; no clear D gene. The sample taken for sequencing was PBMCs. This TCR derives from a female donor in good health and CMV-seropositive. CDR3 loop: CAWSVLSWNTEAFF. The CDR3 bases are TGTGCCTGGAGTGTACTCTCGTGGAACACTGAAGCTTTCTTT. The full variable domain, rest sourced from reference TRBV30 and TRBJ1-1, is SQTIHQWPATLVQPVGSPLSLECTVEGTSNPNLYWYRQAAGRGLQLLFYSVGIGQISSEVPQNLSASRPQDRQFILSSKKLLLSDSGFYLCAWSVLSWNTEAFFGQGTRLTVV.